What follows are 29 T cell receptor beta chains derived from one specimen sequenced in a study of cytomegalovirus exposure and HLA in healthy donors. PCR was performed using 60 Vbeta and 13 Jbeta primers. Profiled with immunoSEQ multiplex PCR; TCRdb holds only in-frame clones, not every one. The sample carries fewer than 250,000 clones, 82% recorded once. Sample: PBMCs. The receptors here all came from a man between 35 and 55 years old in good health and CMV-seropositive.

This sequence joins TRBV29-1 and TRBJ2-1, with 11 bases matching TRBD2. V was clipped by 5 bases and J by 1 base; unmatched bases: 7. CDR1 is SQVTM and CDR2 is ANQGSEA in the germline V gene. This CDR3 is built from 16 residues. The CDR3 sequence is CSVRDIAGGSYNEQFF. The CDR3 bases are TGCAGCGTTAGGGATATAGCGGGAGGGTCCTACAATGAGCAGTTCTTC.

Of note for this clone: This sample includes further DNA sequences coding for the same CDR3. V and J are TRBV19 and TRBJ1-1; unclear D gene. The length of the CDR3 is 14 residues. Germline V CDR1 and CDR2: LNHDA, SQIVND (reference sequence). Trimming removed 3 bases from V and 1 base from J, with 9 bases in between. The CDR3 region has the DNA TGTGCCAGTAGTATCGGTGCGGGGAACACTGAAGCTTTCTTT. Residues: CASSIGAGNTEAFF.

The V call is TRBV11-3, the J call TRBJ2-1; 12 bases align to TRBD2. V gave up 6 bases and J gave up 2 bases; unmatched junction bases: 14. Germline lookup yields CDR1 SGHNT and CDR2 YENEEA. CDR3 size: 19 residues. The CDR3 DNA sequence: TGTGCCAGCAGACCCAAGGGGACTAGCGGGCCGGGGGCCTACAATGAGCAGTTCTTC. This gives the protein CASRPKGTSGPGAYNEQFF.

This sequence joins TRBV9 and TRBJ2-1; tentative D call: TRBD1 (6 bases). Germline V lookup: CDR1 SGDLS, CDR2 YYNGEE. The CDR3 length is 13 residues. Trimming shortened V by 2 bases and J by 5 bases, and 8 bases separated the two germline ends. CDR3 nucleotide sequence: TGTGCCAGCAGCGTCGAGGGGGACAATGAGCAGTTCTTC. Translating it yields CASSVEGDNEQFF.

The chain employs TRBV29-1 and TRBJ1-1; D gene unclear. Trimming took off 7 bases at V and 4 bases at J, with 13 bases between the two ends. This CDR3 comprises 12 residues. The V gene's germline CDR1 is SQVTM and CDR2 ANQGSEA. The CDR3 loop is CSATGGSTEAFF. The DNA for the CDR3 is TGCAGCGCAACGGGAGGCAGCACTGAAGCTTTCTTT.

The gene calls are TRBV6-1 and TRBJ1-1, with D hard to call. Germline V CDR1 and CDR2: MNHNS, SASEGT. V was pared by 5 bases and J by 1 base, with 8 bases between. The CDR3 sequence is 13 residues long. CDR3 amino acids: CASSTNRNTEAFF. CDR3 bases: TGTGCCAGCAGTACCAATAGGAACACTGAAGCTTTCTTT.

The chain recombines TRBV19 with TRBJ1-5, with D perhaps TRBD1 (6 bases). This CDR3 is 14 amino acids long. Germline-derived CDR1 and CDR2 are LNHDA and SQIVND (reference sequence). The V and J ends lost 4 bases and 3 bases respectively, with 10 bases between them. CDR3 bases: TGTGCCAGTAGTACAGGGGTTGACAATCAGCCCCAGCATTTT. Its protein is CASSTGVDNQPQHF.

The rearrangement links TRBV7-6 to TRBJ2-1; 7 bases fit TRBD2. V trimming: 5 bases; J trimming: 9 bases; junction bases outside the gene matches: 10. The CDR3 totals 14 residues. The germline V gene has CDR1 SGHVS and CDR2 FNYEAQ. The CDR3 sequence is CASSPSTLASEQFF. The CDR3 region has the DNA TGTGCCAGCAGCCCAAGTACACTAGCGTCTGAGCAGTTCTTC.

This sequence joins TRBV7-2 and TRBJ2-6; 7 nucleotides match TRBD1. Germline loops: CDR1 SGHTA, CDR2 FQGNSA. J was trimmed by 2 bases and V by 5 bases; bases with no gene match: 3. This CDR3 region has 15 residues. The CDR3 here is CASSTTGAGANVLTF. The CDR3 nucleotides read TGTGCCAGCAGCACAACAGGGGCTGGGGCCAACGTCCTGACTTTC.

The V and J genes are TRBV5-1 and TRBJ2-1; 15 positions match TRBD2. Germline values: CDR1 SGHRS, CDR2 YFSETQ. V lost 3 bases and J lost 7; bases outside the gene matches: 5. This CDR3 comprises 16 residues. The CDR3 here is CASSSTGTSGGNEQFF. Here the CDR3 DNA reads TGCGCCAGCAGCTCCACCGGGACTAGCGGGGGGAATGAGCAGTTCTTC.

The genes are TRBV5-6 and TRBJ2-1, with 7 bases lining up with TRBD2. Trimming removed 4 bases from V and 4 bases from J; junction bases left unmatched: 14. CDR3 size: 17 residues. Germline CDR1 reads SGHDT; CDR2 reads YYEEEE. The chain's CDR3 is CASSGRDLPGDYNEQFF. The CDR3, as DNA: TGTGCCAGCAGCGGGAGGGATCTCCCCGGGGATTACAATGAGCAGTTCTTC.

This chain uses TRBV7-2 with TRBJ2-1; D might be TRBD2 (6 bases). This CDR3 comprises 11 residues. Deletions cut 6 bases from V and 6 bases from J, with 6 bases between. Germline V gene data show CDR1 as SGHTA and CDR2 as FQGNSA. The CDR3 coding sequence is TGTGCCAGCAGGGGGGGCAATGAGCAGTTCTTC. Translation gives CASRGGNEQFF. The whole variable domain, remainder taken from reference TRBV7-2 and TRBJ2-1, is GAGVSQSPSNKVTEKGKDVELRCDPISGHTALYWYRQSLGQGLEFLIYFQGNSAPDKSGLPSDRFSAERTGGSVSTLTIQRTQQEDSAVYLCASRGGNEQFFGPGTRLTVL.

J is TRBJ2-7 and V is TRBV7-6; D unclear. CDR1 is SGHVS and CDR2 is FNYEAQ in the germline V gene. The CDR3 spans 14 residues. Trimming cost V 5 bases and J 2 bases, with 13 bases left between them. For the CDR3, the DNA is TGTGCCAGCAGCGCCCTGGCAGGTCCCTACGAGCAGTACTTC. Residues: CASSALAGPYEQYF. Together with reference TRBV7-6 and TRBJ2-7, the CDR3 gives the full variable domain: GAGVSQSPRYKVTKRGQDVALRCDPISGHVSLYWYRQALGQGPEFLTYFNYEAQQDKSGLPNDRFSAERPEGSISTLTIQRTEQRDSAMYRCASSALAGPYEQYFGPGTRLTVT.

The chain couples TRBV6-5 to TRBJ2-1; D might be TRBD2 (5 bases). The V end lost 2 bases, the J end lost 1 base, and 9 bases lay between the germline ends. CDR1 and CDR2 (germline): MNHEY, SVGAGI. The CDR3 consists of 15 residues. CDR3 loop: CASSYLADSYNEQFF. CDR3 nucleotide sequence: TGTGCCAGCAGTTACCTAGCTGATTCCTACAATGAGCAGTTCTTC.

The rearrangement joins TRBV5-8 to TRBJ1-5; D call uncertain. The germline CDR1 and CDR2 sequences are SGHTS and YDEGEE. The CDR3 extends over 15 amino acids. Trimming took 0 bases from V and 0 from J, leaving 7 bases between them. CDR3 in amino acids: CASSLGENSNQPQHF. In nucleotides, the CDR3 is TGTGCCAGCAGCTTGGGGGAGAATAGCAATCAGCCCCAGCATTTT.

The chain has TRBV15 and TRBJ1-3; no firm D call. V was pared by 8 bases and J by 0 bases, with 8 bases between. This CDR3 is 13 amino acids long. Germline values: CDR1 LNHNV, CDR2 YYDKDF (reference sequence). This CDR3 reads CATRRVSGNTIYF. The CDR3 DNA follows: TGTGCCACCCGGCGGGTCTCTGGAAACACCATATATTTT.

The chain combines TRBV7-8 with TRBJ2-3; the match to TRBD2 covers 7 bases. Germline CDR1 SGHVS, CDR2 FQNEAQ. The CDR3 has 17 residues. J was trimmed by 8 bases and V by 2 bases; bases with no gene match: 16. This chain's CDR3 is CASSLSSRTSAVGTQYF. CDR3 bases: TGTGCCAGCAGCTTATCCTCTCGGACTAGTGCGGTAGGTACGCAGTATTTT.

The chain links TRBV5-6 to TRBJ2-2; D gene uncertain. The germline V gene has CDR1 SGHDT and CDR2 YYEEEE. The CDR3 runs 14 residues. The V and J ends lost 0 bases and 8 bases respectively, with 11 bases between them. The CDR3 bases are TGTGCCAGCAGCTTGGTCCTCTTAGTGGGGGAGCTGTTTTTT. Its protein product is CASSLVLLVGELFF.

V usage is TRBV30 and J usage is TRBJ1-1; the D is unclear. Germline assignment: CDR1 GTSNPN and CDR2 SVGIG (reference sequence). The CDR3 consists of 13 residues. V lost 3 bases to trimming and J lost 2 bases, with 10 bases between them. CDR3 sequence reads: CAWSADINTEAFF. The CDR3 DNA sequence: TGTGCCTGGAGCGCAGACATTAACACTGAAGCTTTCTTT.

The CDR3 reads CASSRTAGQGSYEQYF. For the CDR3, the DNA is TGTGCCAGCTCGCGAACGGCGGGACAGGGGTCCTACGAGCAGTACTTC. This sequence joins TRBV18 and TRBJ2-7; TRBD1 agrees at 10 bases. The CDR3 sequence is 16 residues long. Per germline, CDR1 KGHSH and CDR2 LQKENI. V was pared by 6 bases and J by 1 base, with 9 bases of the junction left unmatched.

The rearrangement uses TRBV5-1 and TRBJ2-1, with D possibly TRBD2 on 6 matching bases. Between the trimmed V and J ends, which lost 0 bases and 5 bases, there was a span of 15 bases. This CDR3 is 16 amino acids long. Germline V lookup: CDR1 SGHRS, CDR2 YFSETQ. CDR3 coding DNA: TGCGCCAGCAGCTTGGGCAGCGGGCAAGGAAACAATGAGCAGTTCTTC. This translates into CASSLGSGQGNNEQFF. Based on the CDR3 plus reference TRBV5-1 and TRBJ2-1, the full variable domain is KAGVTQTPRYLIKTRGQQVTLSCSPISGHRSVSWYQQTPGQGLQFLFEYFSETQRNKGNFPGRFSGRQFSNSRSEMNVSTLELGDSALYLCASSLGSGQGNNEQFFGPGTRLTVL.

Here the CDR3 DNA reads TGTGCCAGTAAAGGACAGCTTAATGAAAAACTGTTTTTT. As protein: CASKGQLNEKLFF. The genes are TRBV19 and TRBJ1-4; D is perhaps TRBD1 (6 bases). The CDR3 has 13 amino acids. Trimming pared 7 bases from V and 4 bases from J, leaving 10 bases between. Per germline, CDR1 LNHDA and CDR2 SQIVND (reference sequence).

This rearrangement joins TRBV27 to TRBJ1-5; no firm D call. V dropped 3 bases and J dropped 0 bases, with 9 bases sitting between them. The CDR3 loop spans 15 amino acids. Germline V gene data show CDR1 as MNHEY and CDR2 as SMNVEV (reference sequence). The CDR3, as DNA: TGTGCCAGCAGTTTCGGAGGTTATAGCAATCAGCCCCAGCATTTT. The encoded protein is CASSFGGYSNQPQHF.

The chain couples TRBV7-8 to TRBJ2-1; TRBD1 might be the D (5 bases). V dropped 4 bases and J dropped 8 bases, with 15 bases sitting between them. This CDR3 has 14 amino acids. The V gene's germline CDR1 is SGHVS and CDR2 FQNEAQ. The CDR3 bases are TGTGCCAGCAGCTCAGATAGTTGGGGCGATGAGCAGTTCTTC. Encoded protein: CASSSDSWGDEQFF.

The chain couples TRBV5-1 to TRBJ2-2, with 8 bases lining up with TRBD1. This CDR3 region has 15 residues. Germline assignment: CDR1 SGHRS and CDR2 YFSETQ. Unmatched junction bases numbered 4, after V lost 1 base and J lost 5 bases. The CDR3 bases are TGCGCCAGCAGCTTGACAGGGGGAAATACCGGGGAGCTGTTTTTT. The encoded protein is CASSLTGGNTGELFF.

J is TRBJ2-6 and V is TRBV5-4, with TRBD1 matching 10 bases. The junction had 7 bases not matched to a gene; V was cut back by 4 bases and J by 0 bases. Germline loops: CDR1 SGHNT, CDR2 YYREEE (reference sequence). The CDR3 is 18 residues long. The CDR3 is CASSPRQGAISGANVLTF. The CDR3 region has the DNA TGTGCCAGCAGCCCCCGACAGGGGGCGATCTCTGGGGCCAACGTCCTGACTTTC.

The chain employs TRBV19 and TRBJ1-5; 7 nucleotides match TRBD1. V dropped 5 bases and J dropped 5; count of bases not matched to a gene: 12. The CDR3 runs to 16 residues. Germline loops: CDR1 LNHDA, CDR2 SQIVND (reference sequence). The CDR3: CASSPRQGPIYQPQHF. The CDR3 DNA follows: TGTGCCAGTAGTCCACGACAGGGACCTATATATCAGCCCCAGCATTTT.

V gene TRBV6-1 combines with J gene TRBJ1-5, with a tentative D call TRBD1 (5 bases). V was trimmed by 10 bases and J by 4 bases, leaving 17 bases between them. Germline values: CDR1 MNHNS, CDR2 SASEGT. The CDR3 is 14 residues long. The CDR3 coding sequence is TGTGCCACCCGCCCCCCAGGGTTGAATCAGCCCCAGCATTTT. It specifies CATRPPGLNQPQHF.

The CDR3 protein is CASRGLLRGEAFF. The CDR3 DNA reads as TGTGCCAGCAGAGGACTGCTCAGAGGTGAAGCTTTCTTT. This chain links TRBV7-8 with TRBJ1-1; no definite D call. Germline CDR1 is SGHVS and CDR2 is FQNEAQ. CDR3 length equals 13 residues. V dropped 6 bases and J dropped 7 bases, with 15 bases sitting between them.